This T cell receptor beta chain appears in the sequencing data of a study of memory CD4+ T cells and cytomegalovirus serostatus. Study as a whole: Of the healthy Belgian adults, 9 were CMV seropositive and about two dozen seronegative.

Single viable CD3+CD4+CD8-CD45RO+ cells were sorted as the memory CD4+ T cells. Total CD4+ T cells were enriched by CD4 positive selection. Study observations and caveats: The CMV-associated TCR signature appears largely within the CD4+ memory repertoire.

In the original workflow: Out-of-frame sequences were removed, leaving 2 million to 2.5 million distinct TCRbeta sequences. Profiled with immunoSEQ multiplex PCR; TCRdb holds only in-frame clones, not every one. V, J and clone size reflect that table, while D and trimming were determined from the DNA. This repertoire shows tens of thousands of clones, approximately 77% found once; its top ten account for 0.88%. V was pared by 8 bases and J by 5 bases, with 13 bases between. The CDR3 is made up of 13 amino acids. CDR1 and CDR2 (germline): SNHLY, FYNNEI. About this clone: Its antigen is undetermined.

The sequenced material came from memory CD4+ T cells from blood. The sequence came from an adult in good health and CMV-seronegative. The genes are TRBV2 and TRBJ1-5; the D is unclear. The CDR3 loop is CASLGPRDQPQHF. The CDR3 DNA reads TGTGCCAGCCTAGGGCCGAGGGATCAGCCCCAGCATTTT. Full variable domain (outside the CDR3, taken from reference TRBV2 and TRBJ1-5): EPEVTQTPSHQVTQMGQEVILRCVPISNHLYFYWYRQILGQKVEFLVSFYNNEISEKSEIFDDQFSVERPDGSNFTLKIRSTKLEDSAMYFCASLGPRDQPQHFGDGTRLSIL.